The 31 T cell receptor beta chains below come from one sample, sequenced in a study of blood T cell repertoires in COVID-19. The method was immunoSEQ multiplex PCR; TCRdb's version includes in-frame clones alone and lacks a portion of them. The data hold 45,000 to 70,000 clones, with 80% observed a single time. Sequenced sample: peripheral blood. The receptor source for this set is a man in his sixties with acute or convalescent COVID-19.

The rearrangement uses TRBV6-6 and TRBJ1-6, with a tentative D call TRBD1 (6 bases). Germline loops: CDR1 MNHNY, CDR2 SVGAGI (reference sequence). Trimming left V 7 bases short and J 1 base short, with 11 bases between. The CDR3 is 15 residues long. The CDR3 protein is CASTAQGSYNSPLHF. DNA of the CDR3: TGTGCCAGCACTGCACAGGGATCCTATAATTCACCCCTCCACTTT.

The V gene is TRBV7-9, the J gene TRBJ2-4, with 8 positions matching TRBD1. Germline CDR1 is SEHNR and CDR2 is FQNEAQ (reference sequence). The CDR3 runs to 18 residues. Trimming took 4 bases from V and 4 from J; bases not matched to a gene: 15. CDR3 sequence reads: CASSSDREWGYRKNIQYF. DNA for the CDR3: TGTGCCAGCAGCTCGGACAGGGAATGGGGGTATAGAAAAAACATTCAGTACTTC.

The chain carries TRBV6-1 and TRBJ2-7, with D possibly TRBD1 on 5 matching bases. The V gene's germline CDR1 is MNHNS and CDR2 SASEGT. The CDR3 length is 15 residues. The V end lost 3 bases, the J end lost 4 bases, and 16 bases lay between the germline ends. CDR3 in DNA: TGTGCCAGCAGTGACATGGGGCGGCCTGGATACGAGCAGTACTTC. Translation: CASSDMGRPGYEQYF.

This sequence joins TRBV9 and TRBJ2-1; TRBD2 matches at 9 bases. Germline values: CDR1 SGDLS, CDR2 YYNGEE. Trimming at V came to 3 bases and at J to 3 bases, leaving 4 bases not matched to a gene. The CDR3 runs 15 residues. The CDR3 is CASSAYSGGYNEQFF. As DNA, the CDR3 is TGTGCCAGCAGCGCGTATAGCGGGGGCTACAATGAGCAGTTCTTC.

The chain employs TRBV27 and TRBJ1-4, with 10 nucleotides matching TRBD1. The CDR3 is 14 residues long. Trimming removed 5 bases from V and 7 bases from J; junction bases left unmatched: 4. Germline lookup yields CDR1 MNHEY and CDR2 SMNVEV (reference sequence). The CDR3 sequence: CASSIRTGGEKLFF. CDR3 DNA: TGTGCCAGCAGTATTAGGACAGGGGGTGAAAAACTGTTTTTT.

The genes are TRBV18 and TRBJ1-4, with TRBD1 matching over 7 bases. The CDR3 contains 16 residues. CDR1 and CDR2 from the germline V gene are KGHSH and LQKENI. Trimming cost V 2 bases and J 4 bases; bases outside gene matches: 7. CDR3 sequence reads: CASSPTQGGLNEKLFF. The CDR3 DNA reads as TGTGCCAGCTCACCAACTCAGGGGGGCCTTAATGAAAAACTGTTTTTT.

The chain couples TRBV2 to TRBJ1-5; maybe TRBD1 (6 bases). V was trimmed by 8 bases and J by 1 base, leaving 27 bases between them. The V gene's germline CDR1 is SNHLY and CDR2 FYNNEI. The CDR3 is made up of 19 amino acids. CDR3 DNA: TGTGCCAGCCACCGGGGACAACTTGGTGGGGGTCGGAGCAATCAGCCCCAGCATTTT. Protein: CASHRGQLGGGRSNQPQHF.

This clone turned up a few times. This chain connects TRBV11-1 to TRBJ1-2, with TRBD1 as a possible D gene (6 bases). Deletions cut 1 base from V and 6 bases from J, with 15 bases between. Per the germline V gene, CDR1 is SGHAT and CDR2 is FQDESV (reference sequence). The CDR3 is 15 residues long. The CDR3 loop reads CASSLDARGENGYTF. The CDR3 DNA is TGTGCCAGCAGCTTAGATGCCAGGGGAGAGAATGGCTACACCTTC.

The chain recombines TRBV7-6 with TRBJ2-3; 7 nucleotides agree with TRBD2. CDR3 size: 15 residues. V shed 1 base and J 2 bases; nucleotides not matched to a gene: 3. Germline V gene data show CDR1 as SGHVS and CDR2 as FNYEAQ. The CDR3 loop reads CASSLVAGVTDTQYF. The CDR3 bases are TGTGCCAGCAGCTTAGTGGCGGGGGTCACAGATACGCAGTATTTT.

Worth noting for this clone: At one end, the junction sequence differs from germline, possibly due to a read error. Additional DNA sequences in this sample encode the identical CDR3. This sequence joins TRBV12-3 or TRBV12-4 and TRBJ2-1; 10 bases agree with TRBD2. The length of the CDR3 is 10 residues. The CDR3 DNA follows: TGTGCCAGCGGACTAGCGGAGCAATTCTTC. It yields the protein CASGLAEQFF.

This CDR3 reads CASSDSKGSGANVLTF. The CDR3 DNA reads as TGTGCCAGCAGTGACTCGAAAGGGAGTGGGGCCAACGTCCTGACTTTC. J is TRBJ2-6 and V is TRBV6-4; a weak D match, TRBD2 (5 bases). The CDR3 has 16 residues. In germline, CDR1 is MRHNA, CDR2 SNTAGT. The V and J ends lost 0 bases and 3 bases respectively, with 9 bases between them.

This chain connects TRBV6-5 to TRBJ2-1; D ambiguous. Trimming left V 0 bases short and J 12 bases short, with 12 bases between. Looked up from germline, CDR1 is MNHEY and CDR2 is SVGAGI. CDR3 length equals 13 residues. In nucleotides, the CDR3 is TGTGCCAGCAGTTACTCGCCCGAGAGAGGGCAGTTCTTC. The encoded protein is CASSYSPERGQFF.

The J gene is TRBJ1-2, the V gene TRBV2, with unresolved D. This CDR3 has 13 amino acids. Trimming removed 1 base at V and 8 bases at J, with 11 bases between. Germline lookup yields CDR1 SNHLY and CDR2 FYNNEI. CDR3 in DNA: TGTGCCAGCAGTGAAGTTCGAGGGCAGGGCTACACCTTC. It yields the protein CASSEVRGQGYTF.

This chain connects TRBV19 to TRBJ2-7; 8 positions match TRBD2. The CDR3 is 16 residues long. Germline loops: CDR1 LNHDA, CDR2 SQIVND (reference sequence). Trimming cost V 3 bases and J 2 bases; bases outside gene matches: 9. The CDR3 protein is CASSIPNGAGAYEQYF. The CDR3 region has the DNA TGTGCCAGTAGTATCCCCAATGGAGCGGGGGCCTACGAGCAGTACTTC.

The chain carries TRBV5-6 and TRBJ1-6, with 7 bases matching TRBD1. The CDR3 is 14 residues long. V shed 6 bases, J shed 6 bases, and the junction held 6 bases outside the gene matches. The germline V gene encodes CDR1 SGHDT and CDR2 YYEEEE. The CDR3: CASTLKGANSPLHF. CDR3 coding DNA: TGTGCCAGCACCTTAAAGGGGGCTAATTCACCCCTCCACTTT.

The rearrangement uses TRBV7-6 and TRBJ2-1; D is possibly TRBD2 (6 bases). The CDR3 loop spans 17 amino acids. V lost 2 bases and J 5 bases, leaving 19 bases between the germline ends. CDR1 is SGHVS and CDR2 is FNYEAQ in the germline V gene. The CDR3 protein is CASSLFQAEGRNNEQFF. CDR3 DNA: TGTGCCAGCAGCTTATTCCAAGCAGAAGGGAGGAACAATGAGCAGTTCTTC.

This chain's CDR3 is CASTYGAGHYEQYF. The CDR3 nucleotides are TGTGCCAGCACCTACGGAGCGGGCCACTACGAGCAGTACTTC. The chain couples TRBV6-5 to TRBJ2-7; a weak D match, TRBD2 (6 bases). This CDR3 comprises 14 residues. Germline V gene sequence: CDR1 MNHEY, CDR2 SVGAGI. The V gene lost 7 bases and the J gene lost 3 bases, with 16 bases spanning the gap.

This clone was counted a single time. CDR3 amino acids: CASREDRVGHPLHF. Here the CDR3 DNA reads TGTGCCAGTAGGGAAGACAGGGTGGGTCACCCCCTCCACTTT. The gene calls are TRBV19 and TRBJ1-6, with 7 bases fitting TRBD1. The germline V gene has CDR1 LNHDA and CDR2 SQIVND (reference sequence). With 6 bases clipped from V and 13 bases from J, the junction kept 12 bases outside the gene matches. This CDR3 is built from 14 residues.

The J gene is TRBJ2-2, the V gene TRBV6-5; 7 nucleotides match TRBD2. Losses at the gene ends were 8 bases for V and 8 bases for J; bases not matched to a gene: 8. CDR3 size: 13 residues. CDR1 and CDR2 from the germline V gene are MNHEY and SVGAGI. The CDR3 here is CASLRDYGGELFF. CDR3 in DNA: TGTGCCAGCCTTAGGGACTATGGAGGGGAGCTGTTTTTT.

The chain uses TRBV5-1 and TRBJ2-3, with 9 bases matching TRBD2. The germline CDR1 and CDR2 sequences are SGHRS and YFSETQ. V shed 1 base, J shed 4 bases, and the junction held 4 bases outside the gene matches. The CDR3 is 15 amino acids. CDR3 nucleotides: TGCGCCAGCAGCTTGACGACTAGCGGAGCAGATACGCAGTATTTT. Amino acids: CASSLTTSGADTQYF.

This clone occurred a few times. The chain recombines TRBV5-4 with TRBJ2-2; TRBD1 is a possible D gene (6 bases). The ends were cut back, 4 bases at V and 0 bases at J, with 10 bases in the middle. CDR1 is SGHNT, CDR2 YYREEE, per germline (reference sequence). CDR3 size: 15 residues. The CDR3 DNA follows: TGTGCCAGCAGCCGGGACAATTCGAACACCGGGGAGCTGTTTTTT. This codes for CASSRDNSNTGELFF.

This clone was picked up one time. CDR3 in amino acids: CSVAPRMGQGKIEQFF. The CDR3, as DNA: TGCAGCGTTGCCCCGAGGATGGGACAGGGGAAGATTGAGCAGTTCTTC. The rearrangement uses TRBV29-1 and TRBJ2-1, with 10 bases identical to TRBD1. CDR3 length: 16 amino acids. Germline V gives CDR1 SQVTM, CDR2 ANQGSEA. Trimming cost V 4 bases and J 9 bases; bases outside gene matches: 15.

The chain employs TRBV3-1 (or the pseudogene TRBV3-2) and TRBJ1-5; D is unresolved. Per the germline V gene, CDR1 is LGHDT and CDR2 is YNNKEL (reference sequence). This CDR3 spans 15 amino acids. V gave up 0 bases and J gave up 4 bases, with 10 bases separating them. CDR3 region: CASSQDLGENQPQHF. The DNA for the CDR3 is TGTGCCAGCAGCCAAGATTTGGGAGAAAATCAGCCCCAGCATTTT.

The chain recombines TRBV5-4 with TRBJ1-5; possibly TRBD1 for D (5 bases). V dropped 3 bases and J dropped 7 bases, with 11 bases sitting between them. The V gene's germline CDR1 is SGHNT and CDR2 YYREEE (reference sequence). The CDR3 runs to 13 residues. CDR3 sequence reads: CASSSGQGQPQHF. CDR3 nucleotides: TGTGCCAGCAGCTCCGGGCAGGGACAGCCCCAGCATTTT.

This chain joins TRBV6-5 and TRBJ1-2, with 11 bases lining up with TRBD1. Germline assignment: CDR1 MNHEY and CDR2 SVGAGI. The CDR3 consists of 13 residues. The V gene end was trimmed by 6 bases and the J gene end by 7 bases; junction bases not matched to a gene: 4. The DNA for the CDR3 is TGTGCCAGCAGGGACAGGGGGCTGTTTGGCTACACCTTC. Amino acid sequence: CASRDRGLFGYTF.

This clone was detected only a few times. This sequence joins TRBV28 and TRBJ1-3; a weak D match, TRBD1 (6 bases). Trimming pared 5 bases from V and 6 bases from J, leaving 11 bases between. The CDR3 totals 13 residues. The germline gives CDR1 MDHEN, CDR2 SYDVKM. CDR3 in DNA: TGTGCCAGCAGTCGGCAGGGGCCAAACACCATATATTTT. It codes for CASSRQGPNTIYF.

This clone appeared once. The chain recombines TRBV7-2 with TRBJ1-6; possible D gene TRBD1, 6 bases. The length of the CDR3 is 17 residues. CDR1 is SGHTA and CDR2 is FQGNSA in the germline V gene. V was pared by 6 bases and J by 8 bases, with 23 bases between. CDR3 loop: CASSLRSGGAADSPLHF. CDR3 sequence (DNA): TGTGCCAGCAGTTTAAGGTCGGGGGGGGCAGCGGATTCACCCCTCCACTTT.

The V call is TRBV27, the J call TRBJ2-7; possibly TRBD1 for D (6 bases). CDR1 and CDR2 from the germline V gene are MNHEY and SMNVEV (reference sequence). The CDR3 has 16 amino acids. Trimming cost V 0 bases and J 4 bases, with 16 bases left between them. The CDR3 bases are TGTGCCAGCAGTTTATCGGGACAACCCCTGGCGTACGAGCAGTACTTC. It yields the protein CASSLSGQPLAYEQYF.

This sequence joins TRBV5-1 and TRBJ1-4; maybe TRBD1 (5 bases). Germline V gene sequence: CDR1 SGHRS, CDR2 YFSETQ. V was pared by 1 base and J by 7 bases, with 11 bases between. CDR3 length equals 14 residues. CDR3 in amino acids: CASSLRDLSEKLFF. The CDR3 bases are TGCGCCAGCAGCTTGAGGGACTTAAGTGAAAAACTGTTTTTT.

The rearrangement links TRBV5-1 to TRBJ1-6; TRBD1 agrees at 7 bases. The CDR3 contains 14 residues. V was pared by 4 bases and J by 6 bases, with 4 bases of the junction left unmatched. CDR1 is SGHRS and CDR2 is YFSETQ in the germline V gene. Here the CDR3 DNA reads TGCGCCAGCAGCACGGGACAGACTAATTCACCCCTCCACTTT. Residues: CASSTGQTNSPLHF.

The gene calls are TRBV7-9 and TRBJ2-3, with 9 bases that match TRBD2. V shed 1 base, J shed 6 bases, and the junction held 5 bases outside the gene matches. Germline assignment: CDR1 SEHNR and CDR2 FQNEAQ (reference sequence). The CDR3 runs to 15 residues. CDR3: CASSLGRGGPDTQYF. DNA for the CDR3: TGTGCCAGCAGCTTAGGGCGGGGGGGACCCGATACGCAGTATTTT.